This T cell receptor beta chain was retrieved from a study of shared clonotypes between healthy human individuals. A deep-level run was used for the assay. Sequencing used immunoSEQ multiplex PCR; TCRdb keeps in-frame clones, though not all of them. The table lists about 2.2 million clones, around 93% of them singletons. The naive CD8 subset, CD45RO-negative cells positively selected for CCR7, excluded terminally differentiated effector memory CD45RA+ cells. Germline V CDR1 and CDR2: SGDLS, YYNGEE. The V end was cut by 0 bases, the J end by 1 base, with 10 bases between. The CDR3 runs to 15 residues. This sequence was found in a man in his late teens or twenties in good health. Some clones in this sample may be carry-over from other donors' samples. Source material: naive CD8+ T cells from PBMCs. This chain uses TRBV9 with TRBJ1-2; D uncertain. The CDR3 here is CASSVGDGINYGYTF. Written as DNA, the CDR3 is TGTGCCAGCAGCGTAGGAGACGGAATTAACTATGGCTACACCTTC.